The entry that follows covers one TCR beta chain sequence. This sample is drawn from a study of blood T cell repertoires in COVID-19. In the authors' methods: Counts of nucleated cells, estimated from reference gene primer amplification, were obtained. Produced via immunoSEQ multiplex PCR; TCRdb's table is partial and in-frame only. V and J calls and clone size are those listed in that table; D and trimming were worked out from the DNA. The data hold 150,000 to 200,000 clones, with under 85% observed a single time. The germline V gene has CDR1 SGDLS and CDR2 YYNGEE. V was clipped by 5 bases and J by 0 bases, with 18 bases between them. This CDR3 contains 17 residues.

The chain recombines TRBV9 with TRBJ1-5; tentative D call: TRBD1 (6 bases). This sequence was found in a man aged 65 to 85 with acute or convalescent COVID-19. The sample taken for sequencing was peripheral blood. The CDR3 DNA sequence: TGTGCCAGCAGTCCTGGGATACAGGGCTTTAGCAATCAGCCCCAGCATTTT. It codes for CASSPGIQGFSNQPQHF.